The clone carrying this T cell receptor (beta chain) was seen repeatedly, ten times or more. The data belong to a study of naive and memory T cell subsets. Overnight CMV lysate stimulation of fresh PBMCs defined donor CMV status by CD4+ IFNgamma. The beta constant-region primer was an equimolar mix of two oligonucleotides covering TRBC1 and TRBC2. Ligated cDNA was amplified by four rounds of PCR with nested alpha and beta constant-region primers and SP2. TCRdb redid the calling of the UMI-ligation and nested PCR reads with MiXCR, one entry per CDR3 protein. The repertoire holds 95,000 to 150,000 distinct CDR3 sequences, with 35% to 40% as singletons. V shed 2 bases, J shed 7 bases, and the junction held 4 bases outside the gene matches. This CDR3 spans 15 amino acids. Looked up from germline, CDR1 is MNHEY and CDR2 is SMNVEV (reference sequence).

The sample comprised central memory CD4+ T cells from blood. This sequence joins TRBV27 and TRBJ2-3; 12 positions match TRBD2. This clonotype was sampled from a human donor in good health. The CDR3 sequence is CASSLTSGRINTQYF. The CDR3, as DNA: TGTGCCAGCAGTTTAACTAGCGGGAGGATTAATACGCAGTATTTT.